The T cell receptor beta chain described here comes from a study of blood T cell repertoires in COVID-19 (dated by TCRdb to 2019 to 2021). About the full investigation: The collaborator samples originated in the United States, Italy and Spain and spanned the acute and convalescent phases of COVID-19. Where available, HLA class I and class II types were taken from metadata supplied by the sample provider and were not determined by assay-based typing. The prospective study material was composed of cDNA or gDNA derived from T cells, B-cell-depleted T cells, or PBMCs. Deeply sampled blood TCRbeta repertoires from subjects exposed to, actively infected with, or recovered from COVID-19 were included in the dataset. The samples were drawn from two sources: the first 160 participants of the ongoing ImmuneRACE study, and 950 to 1,500 subjects contributed by 6 global collaborators. The repertoires were released in a freely available public database meant as a resource for research on the immune response to SARS-CoV-2. Nearly every sample came with metadata listing a de-identified subject ID, COVID-19 status, age in years and sex. Study-wide conclusions, independent of this receptor: Clinical and demographic metadata were provided uncurated, with the amount varying by source and participant.

This clone was found a few times. Its antigen is unknown. No base quality values were provided; no much bigger clone lies one nucleotide off. The collaborating institutions used their own protocols to collect whole blood in K2EDTA tubes. For TCRbeta analysis, collaborator samples were shipped as frozen whole blood, as isolated PBMCs, or as DNA extracted from either sample type. The immunoSEQ Assay, a bias-controlled multiplex PCR, was used to amplify TCRbeta CDR3 regions from genomic DNA. Regarding the original processing steps: Nucleated cell counts per sample were estimated from amplification of reference gene primers within the assay. Sequence reads were collapsed and filtered to measure the absolute abundance of every unique TCRbeta CDR3 rearrangement. For each sample, productive Simpson clonality was calculated as the square root of Simpson's diversity index across productive rearrangements. Sourced from immuneACCESS, this table was stored by TCRdb with only in-frame sequences that have V and J called. A share of the clones is absent; for the studies checked, an unresolved V gene accounts for under half, and the remainder has no known explanation. V and J calls and clone size are copied from that table; D and trimming were computed from the DNA. The sample table lists about 190,000 clones, about 83% of them with a count of one. The ten largest clonotypes hold 5.1% of the sample.

For CDR1 and CDR2, the germline V gene lists SGHTA and FQGNSA. The V end loses 5 bases and the J end loses 5 bases, and a stretch of 13 bases separates them. CDR3 length: 13 amino acids, cysteine to phenylalanine. Only the CDR3 DNA stays, 39 bases, in frame from base 1. The receptor comes from a woman aged 70-85 years with active or convalescent COVID-19. The sample was peripheral blood. This sequence uses TRBV7-2 and TRBJ2-7, with the D gene uncertain. The nucleotides read TGTGCCAGCAGCCAAGCCGCCTCTGACGAGCAGTACTTC. This is translated as CASSQAASDEQYF.